These T cell receptor beta chains were read from a single sample in a study of blood T cells in healthy people across ages. Each CDR3 protein is one row after TCRdb ran MiXCR on the 5' RACE reads. The table has more than 750,000 distinct CDR3 sequences, almost 30% seen once. These data were also filed under a second study, of T cells of mothers and their children.

What was sequenced was blood. Receptors originate from a woman in her forties in good health. Each CDR3 is given with its conserved first and last residue. D genes are given only for firm matches. Rows give clone size only sometimes, using once, few, many, or a class for an expanded clone.

D gene	V gene	J gene	clone size	CDR3 length	CDR3 DNA	CDR3 protein
-	TRBV7-2	TRBJ2-7	many	15	TGTGCCAGCAGCTTGGACGTATCCCTCTCCTACGAGCAGTACTTC	CASSLDVSLSYEQYF
TRBD1	TRBV6-6	TRBJ2-6	few	16	TGTGCCAGCAGTTACTCGAGGGGGCTTGGGGCCAACGTCCTGACTTTC	CASSYSRGLGANVLTF
TRBD2	TRBV7-2	TRBJ2-7	few	18	TGTGCCAGCAGCTTAGAAGTAGGACTAGCGGGCCTTCTTTACGAGCAGTACTTC	CASSLEVGLAGLLYEQYF
TRBD1	TRBV7-6	TRBJ2-7	-	14	TGTGCCAGCAGCTTGGGCGACAGGGGAGGCGAGCAGTACTTC	CASSLGDRGGEQYF
-	TRBV20-1	TRBJ2-5	few	14	TGCAGTGCCCTATCCGGGACAAAGGCCTACGGGCAGTACTTC	CSALSGTKAYGQYF
-	TRBV29-1	TRBJ1-5	-	13	TGCAGCGTGGGAGAGAATCAGGGGCAGCCCCAGCATTTT	CSVGENQGQPQHF
TRBD1	TRBV12-3/TRBV12-4	TRBJ2-7	-	14	TGTGCCAGCACCCGGACAGGGGACCCCTACGAGCAGTACTTC	CASTRTGDPYEQYF
-	TRBV28	TRBJ1-6	-	10	TGTGCCACCCACGGGATCCCCCTCCACTTT	CATHGIPLHF
-	TRBV9	TRBJ1-2	-	13	TGTGCCAGCAGCGAACAGGGACGGAGGGGCTACACCTTC	CASSEQGRRGYTF
TRBD2	TRBV10-3	TRBJ2-7	once	14	TGTGCCATCAGTGGTGCGACTAGCAAGCACGAGCAGTACTTC	CAISGATSKHEQYF
-	TRBV12-3/TRBV12-4	TRBJ1-5	many	14	TGTGCCAGCAGTTTTTACGGATTAAATCAGCCCCAGCATTTT	CASSFYGLNQPQHF
-	TRBV2	TRBJ2-3	few	14	TGTGCCAGCAGCCAACAACGTGGGGCAGATACGCAGTATTTT	CASSQQRGADTQYF
-	TRBV3-1	TRBJ1-5	few	16	TGTGCCAGCAGCCAAGAGGCGGGGCGCGGGGTTCAGCCCCAGCATTTT	CASSQEAGRGVQPQHF
-	TRBV7-9	TRBJ2-5	many	12	TGTGCCAGCAGCTTGGAGTTTAGGACCCAGTACTTC	CASSLEFRTQYF
-	TRBV6-1	TRBJ1-3	-	19	TGTGCCAGCAGCCGGGGTGGGGACCTGGGGGCCGGCTCTGGAAACACCATATATTTT	CASSRGGDLGAGSGNTIYF
-	TRBV7-2	TRBJ1-4	many	14	TGTGCCAGCAGCTTACAGGGTTATAATGAAAAACTGTTTTTT	CASSLQGYNEKLFF
TRBD1	TRBV4-1	TRBJ1-2	-	14	TGCGCCAGCAGCCCCAACAGGGGGCCCTATGGCTACACCTTC	CASSPNRGPYGYTF
-	TRBV20-1	TRBJ1-2	-	12	TGCATTTGGGCTGGTCTTAACTATGGCTACACCTTC	CIWAGLNYGYTF
TRBD1	TRBV7-2	TRBJ2-1	-	15	TGTGCCAGCAGCTTAGCCCTTGGACAGGGGATCGAGCAGTTCTTC	CASSLALGQGIEQFF
-	TRBV21-1	TRBJ2-5	many	14	TGTGCCAGCATCATTTGTGGGCGGAAAGAGACCCAGTACTTC	CASIICGRKETQYF
-	TRBV12-3/TRBV12-4	TRBJ1-4	few	17	TGTGCCAGCAGCTCCGGGACGGCAGGCGCAACTAATGAAAAACTGTTTTTT	CASSSGTAGATNEKLFF
TRBD1	TRBV4-2	TRBJ2-3	many	18	TGTGCCAGCAGCCAAGGCCTCTACAGGGGGTCGAGCACAGATACGCAGTATTTT	CASSQGLYRGSSTDTQYF
-	TRBV5-1	TRBJ1-2	-	15	TGCGCCAGCAGCTTGCCTGGGGGCGCAGGTTTAGGCTACACCTTC	CASSLPGGAGLGYTF
-	TRBV10-3	TRBJ1-2	-	14	TGTGCCATCAGTGACAGGGGCATGGACTATGGCTACACCTTC	CAISDRGMDYGYTF
TRBD1	TRBV12-3/TRBV12-4	TRBJ2-7	many	16	TGTGCCAGCAGTTTAGCGCCGGGACAGGGGCGGTACGAGCAGTACTTC	CASSLAPGQGRYEQYF
TRBD2	TRBV9	TRBJ2-3	-	16	TGTGCCAGCAGCGTCCTTAGCGGGGGGCGCACAGATACGCAGTATTTT	CASSVLSGGRTDTQYF
TRBD1	TRBV28	TRBJ1-2	-	15	TGTGCCAGCAGTTTATCTGGGACAGACACCTATGGCTACACCTTC	CASSLSGTDTYGYTF
-	TRBV10-3	TRBJ2-5	-	13	TGTGCCATCACGGACTTCGGCCGATTGGAGCAGTACTTC	CAITDFGRLEQYF
-	TRBV28	TRBJ2-7	few	15	TGTGCCAGCAGGCGCGAGGGAGGACCGCCCTACGAGCAGTACTTC	CASRREGGPPYEQYF